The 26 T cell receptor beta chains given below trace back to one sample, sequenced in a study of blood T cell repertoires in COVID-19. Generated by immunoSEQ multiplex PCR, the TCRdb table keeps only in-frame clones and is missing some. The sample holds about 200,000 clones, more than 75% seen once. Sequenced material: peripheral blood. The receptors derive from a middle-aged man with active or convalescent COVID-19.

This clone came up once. CDR3 sequence: CASSISRITEAFF. The CDR3 DNA reads as TGTGCCAGTAGTATAAGTAGAATTACTGAAGCTTTCTTT. V and J are TRBV19 and TRBJ1-1; no definite D call. The V gene lost 2 bases and the J gene lost 5 bases, with 9 bases spanning the gap. The CDR3 covers 13 residues. Germline V lookup: CDR1 LNHDA, CDR2 SQIVND (reference sequence).

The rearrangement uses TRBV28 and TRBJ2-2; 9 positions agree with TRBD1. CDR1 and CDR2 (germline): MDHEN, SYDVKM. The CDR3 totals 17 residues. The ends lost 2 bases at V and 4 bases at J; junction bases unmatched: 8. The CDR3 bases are TGTGCCAGCAGTTTAAGGATAGGACAGGGGAGCACCGGGGAGCTGTTTTTT. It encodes CASSLRIGQGSTGELFF.

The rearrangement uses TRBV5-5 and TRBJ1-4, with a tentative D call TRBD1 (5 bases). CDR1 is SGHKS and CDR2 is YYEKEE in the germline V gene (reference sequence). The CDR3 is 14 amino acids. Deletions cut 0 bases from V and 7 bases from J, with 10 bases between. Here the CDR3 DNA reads TGTGCCAGCAGCTTGGAGTGGGGCAGTGAAAAACTGTTTTTT. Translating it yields CASSLEWGSEKLFF.

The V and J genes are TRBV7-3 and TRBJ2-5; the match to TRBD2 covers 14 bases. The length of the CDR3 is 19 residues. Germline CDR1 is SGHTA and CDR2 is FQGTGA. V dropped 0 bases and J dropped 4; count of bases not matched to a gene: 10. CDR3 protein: CASSLTLWGTSGRRETQYF. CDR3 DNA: TGTGCCAGCAGCTTAACCCTTTGGGGGACTAGCGGGAGAAGAGAGACCCAGTACTTC.

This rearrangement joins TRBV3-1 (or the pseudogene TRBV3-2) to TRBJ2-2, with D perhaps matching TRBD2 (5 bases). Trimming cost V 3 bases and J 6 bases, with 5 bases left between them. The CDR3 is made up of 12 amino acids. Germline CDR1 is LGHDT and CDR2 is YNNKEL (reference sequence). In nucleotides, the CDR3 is TGTGCCAGCAGCCAGCGGGCCGGGGAGCTGTTTTTT. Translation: CASSQRAGELFF.

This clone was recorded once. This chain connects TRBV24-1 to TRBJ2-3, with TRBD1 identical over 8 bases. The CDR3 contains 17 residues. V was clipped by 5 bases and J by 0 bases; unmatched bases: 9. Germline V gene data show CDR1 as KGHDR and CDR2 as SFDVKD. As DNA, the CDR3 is TGTGCCACCAGTGGTGCATCCGGGACAGGTAGCACAGATACGCAGTATTTT. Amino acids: CATSGASGTGSTDTQYF.

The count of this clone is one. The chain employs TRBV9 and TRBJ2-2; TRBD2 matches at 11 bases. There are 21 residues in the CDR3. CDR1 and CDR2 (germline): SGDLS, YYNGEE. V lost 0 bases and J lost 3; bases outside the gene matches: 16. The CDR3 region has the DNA TGTGCCAGCAGCGTAGCCCTACTCTCTAGCGGGGGGCCATTGGACACCGGGGAGCTGTTTTTT. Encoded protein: CASSVALLSSGGPLDTGELFF.

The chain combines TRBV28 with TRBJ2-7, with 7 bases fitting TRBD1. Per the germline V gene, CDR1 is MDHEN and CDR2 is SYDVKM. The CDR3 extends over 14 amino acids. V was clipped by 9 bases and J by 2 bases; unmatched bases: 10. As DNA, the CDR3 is TGTGCCAGTGGCCCACAGGGGCCACCCTACGAGCAGTACTTC. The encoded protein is CASGPQGPPYEQYF. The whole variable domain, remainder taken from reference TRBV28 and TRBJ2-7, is DVKVTQSSRYLVKRTGEKVFLECVQDMDHENMFWYRQDPGLGLRLIYFSYDVKMKEKGDIPEGYSVSREKKERFSLILESASTNQTSMYLCASGPQGPPYEQYFGPGTRLTVT.

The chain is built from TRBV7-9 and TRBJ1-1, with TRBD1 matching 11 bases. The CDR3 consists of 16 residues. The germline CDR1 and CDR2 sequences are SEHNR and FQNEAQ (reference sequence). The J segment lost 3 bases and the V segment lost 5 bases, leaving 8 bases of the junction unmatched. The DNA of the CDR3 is TGTGCCAGCAGCCCTGGACAGGGGGCTTCGGACACTGAAGCTTTCTTT. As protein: CASSPGQGASDTEAFF.

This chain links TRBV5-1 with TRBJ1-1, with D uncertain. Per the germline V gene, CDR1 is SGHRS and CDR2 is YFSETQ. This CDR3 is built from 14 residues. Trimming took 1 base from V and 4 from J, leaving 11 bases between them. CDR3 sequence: CASSLSGVSTEAFF. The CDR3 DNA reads TGCGCCAGCAGCTTGTCCGGAGTCTCCACTGAAGCTTTCTTT.

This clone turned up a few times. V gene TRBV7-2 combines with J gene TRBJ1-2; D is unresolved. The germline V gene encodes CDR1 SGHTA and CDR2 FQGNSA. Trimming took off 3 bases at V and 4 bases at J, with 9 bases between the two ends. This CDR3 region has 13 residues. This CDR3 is CASSFAQAYGYTF. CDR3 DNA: TGTGCCAGCAGCTTCGCGCAGGCCTATGGCTACACCTTC. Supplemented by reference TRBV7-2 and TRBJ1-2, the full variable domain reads GAGVSQSPSNKVTEKGKDVELRCDPISGHTALYWYRQSLGQGLEFLIYFQGNSAPDKSGLPSDRFSAERTGGSVSTLTIQRTQQEDSAVYLCASSFAQAYGYTFGSGTRLTVV.

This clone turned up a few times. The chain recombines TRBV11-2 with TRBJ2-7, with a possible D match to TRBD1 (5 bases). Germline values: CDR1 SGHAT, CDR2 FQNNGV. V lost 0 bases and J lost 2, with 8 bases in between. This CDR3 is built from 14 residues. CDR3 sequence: CASSLDVRAYEQYF. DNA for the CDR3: TGTGCCAGCAGCTTAGACGTCAGGGCCTACGAGCAGTACTTC.

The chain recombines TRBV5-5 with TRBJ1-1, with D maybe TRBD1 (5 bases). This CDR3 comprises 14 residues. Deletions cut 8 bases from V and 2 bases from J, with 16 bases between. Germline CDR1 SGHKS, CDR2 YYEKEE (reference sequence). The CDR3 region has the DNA TGTGCCAGTCGCCAGGGCTTGAGAAACACTGAAGCTTTCTTT. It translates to CASRQGLRNTEAFF.

The CDR3 nucleotides are TGTGCCACCCCTGCGGGCCCCCTCCACTTT. Translation gives CATPAGPLHF. This chain joins TRBV5-8 and TRBJ1-6; D not resolved. The CDR3 is 10 amino acids. From germline, CDR1 is SGHTS and CDR2 YDEGEE. V was pared by 9 bases and J by 13 bases, with 11 bases between.

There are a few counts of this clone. CDR3 DNA sequence: TGTGCCAGCAGTCCACTAGCGGGGGACACAGATACGCAGTATTTT. It encodes CASSPLAGDTDTQYF. The V gene is TRBV28, the J gene TRBJ2-3; 11 bases match TRBD2. The germline V gene encodes CDR1 MDHEN and CDR2 SYDVKM. CDR3 length: 15 amino acids. V was pared by 5 bases and J by 2 bases, with 3 bases of the junction left unmatched.

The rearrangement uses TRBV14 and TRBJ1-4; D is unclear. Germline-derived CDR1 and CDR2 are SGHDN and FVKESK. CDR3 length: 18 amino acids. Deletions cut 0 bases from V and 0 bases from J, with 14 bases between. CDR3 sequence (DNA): TGTGCCAGCAGCCAAGATGGTAGAGGCCCCGCAACTAATGAAAAACTGTTTTTT. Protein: CASSQDGRGPATNEKLFF.

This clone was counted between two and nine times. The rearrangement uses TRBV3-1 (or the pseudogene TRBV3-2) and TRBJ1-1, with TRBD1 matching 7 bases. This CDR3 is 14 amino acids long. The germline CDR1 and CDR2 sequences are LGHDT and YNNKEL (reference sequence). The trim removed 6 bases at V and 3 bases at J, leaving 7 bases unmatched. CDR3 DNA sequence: TGTGCCAGCAGACCGGACAGGCAGCACACTGAAGCTTTCTTT. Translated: CASRPDRQHTEAFF.

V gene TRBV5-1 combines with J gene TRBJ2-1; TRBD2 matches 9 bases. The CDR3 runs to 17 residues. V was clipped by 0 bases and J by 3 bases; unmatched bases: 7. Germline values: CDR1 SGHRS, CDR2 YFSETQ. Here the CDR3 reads CASSLAPGTSFYNEQFF. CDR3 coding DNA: TGCGCCAGCAGCTTGGCCCCGGGGACTAGCTTCTACAATGAGCAGTTCTTC. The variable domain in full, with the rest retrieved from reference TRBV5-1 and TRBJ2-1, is KAGVTQTPRYLIKTRGQQVTLSCSPISGHRSVSWYQQTPGQGLQFLFEYFSETQRNKGNFPGRFSGRQFSNSRSEMNVSTLELGDSALYLCASSLAPGTSFYNEQFFGPGTRLTVL.

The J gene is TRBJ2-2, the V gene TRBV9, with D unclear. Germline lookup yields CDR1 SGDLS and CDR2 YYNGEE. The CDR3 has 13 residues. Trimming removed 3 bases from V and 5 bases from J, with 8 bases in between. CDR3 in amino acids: CASSDSPTGELFF. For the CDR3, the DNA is TGTGCCAGCAGCGACTCACCGACCGGGGAGCTGTTTTTT.

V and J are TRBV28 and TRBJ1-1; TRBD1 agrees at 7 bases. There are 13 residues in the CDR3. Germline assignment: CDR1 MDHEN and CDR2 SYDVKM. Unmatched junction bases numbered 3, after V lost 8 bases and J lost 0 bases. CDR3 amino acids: CASGGTVNTEAFF. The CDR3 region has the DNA TGTGCCAGCGGGGGGACAGTGAACACTGAAGCTTTCTTT.

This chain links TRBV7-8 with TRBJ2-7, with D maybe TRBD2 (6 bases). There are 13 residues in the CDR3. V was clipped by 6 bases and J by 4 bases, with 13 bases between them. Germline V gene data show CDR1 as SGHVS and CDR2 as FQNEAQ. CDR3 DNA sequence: TGTGCCAGCAGTTCCTATAGCGGATACGAGCAGTACTTC. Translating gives CASSSYSGYEQYF.

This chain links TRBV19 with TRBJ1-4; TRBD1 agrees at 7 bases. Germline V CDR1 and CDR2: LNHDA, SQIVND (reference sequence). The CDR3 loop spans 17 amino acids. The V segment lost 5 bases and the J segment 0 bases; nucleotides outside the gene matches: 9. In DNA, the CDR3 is TGTGCCAGTAGTCCAAAACAGGGGTTCGCAACTAATGAAAAACTGTTTTTT. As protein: CASSPKQGFATNEKLFF.

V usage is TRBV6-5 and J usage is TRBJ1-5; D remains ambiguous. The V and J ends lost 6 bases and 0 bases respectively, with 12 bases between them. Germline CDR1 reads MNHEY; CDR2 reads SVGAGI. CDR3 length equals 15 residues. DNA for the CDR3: TGTGCCAGCAGCGCCGACGGAGGTAGCAATCAGCCCCAGCATTTT. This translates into CASSADGGSNQPQHF.

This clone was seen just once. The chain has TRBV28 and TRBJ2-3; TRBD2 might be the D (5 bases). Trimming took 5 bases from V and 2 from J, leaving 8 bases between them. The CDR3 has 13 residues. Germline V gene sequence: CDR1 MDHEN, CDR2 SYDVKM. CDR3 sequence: CASSGLFTDTQYF. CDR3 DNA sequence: TGTGCCAGCAGTGGACTGTTCACAGATACGCAGTATTTT.

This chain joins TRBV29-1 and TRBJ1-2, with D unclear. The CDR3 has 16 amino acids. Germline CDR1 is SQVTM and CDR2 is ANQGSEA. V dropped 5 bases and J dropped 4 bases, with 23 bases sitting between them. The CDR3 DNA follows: TGCAGCGTTAATCGAGAGGGCAGCAAGTTGGGCTATGGCTACACCTTC. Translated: CSVNREGSKLGYGYTF.

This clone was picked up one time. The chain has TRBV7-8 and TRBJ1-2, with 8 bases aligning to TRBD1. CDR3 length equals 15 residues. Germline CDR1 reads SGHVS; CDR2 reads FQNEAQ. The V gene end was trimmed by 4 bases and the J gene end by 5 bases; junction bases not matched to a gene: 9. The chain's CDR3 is CASSSSGTGQYGYTF. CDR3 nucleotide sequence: TGTGCCAGCAGCTCATCCGGGACAGGTCAATATGGCTACACCTTC.